This T cell receptor (beta chain) was captured in a study of identical twins. This CDR3 has 14 amino acids. CDR1 SEHNR and CDR2 FQNEAQ come from the germline V gene (reference sequence). Between the trimmed V and J ends, which lost 2 bases and 6 bases, there was a span of 14 bases. Findings and caveats of the study: Among beta out-of-frame sequences, excess sharing between twins appeared weaker. Within twin pairs, the out-of-frame alpha sequences they shared showed excess low generation probability.

The cDNA had a unique molecular identifier and a template-switch universal primer site. TCRdb re-called the 5' RACE reads with MiXCR, one entry per CDR3 protein. This table has fewer than 650,000 distinct CDR3 sequences, more than 9% appearing once. Remarks on this clonotype: Its antigen remains unidentified.

These data also featured in a second study, about yellow fever vaccine responses in identical twins. This second study says: Vaccine-induced T cell responses in twins were reportedly observed to appear partly convergent, partly personalized.

Sample: PBMCs. This chain links TRBV7-9 with TRBJ2-7, with D unclear. This receptor was obtained from a woman in her late teens or twenties in good health. The CDR3: CASSLRLDSGEQYF. DNA of the CDR3: TGTGCCAGCAGCTTACGTCTGGATTCTGGCGAGCAGTACTTC.